The 3 T cell receptor beta chains in this list originate from one sample, sequenced in a study of shared clonotypes between healthy human individuals. Assay used: immunoSEQ multiplex PCR; TCRdb lists only in-frame clones, some missing. The sample contains about 1.5 million clones, around 97% of which appear only once. Material: naive CD4+ T cells sorted from blood. As to subset: CD45RA+ positively selected. These receptors were collected from a man between 25 and 39 years old in good health.

The chain is built from TRBV7-3 and TRBJ1-1, with unresolved D. CDR3 size: 15 residues. V lost 2 bases and J 7 bases, leaving 17 bases between the germline ends. Germline V gives CDR1 SGHTA, CDR2 FQGTGA. CDR3 amino acids: CASSLARTDFGEAFF. CDR3 nucleotides: TGTGCCAGCAGCTTAGCAAGGACGGACTTTGGTGAAGCTTTCTTT. Drawing the rest from reference TRBV7-3 and TRBJ1-1, the complete variable domain is GAGVSQTPSNKVTEKGKYVELRCDPISGHTALYWYRQSLGQGPEFLIYFQGTGAADDSGLPNDRFFAVRPEGSVSTLKIQRTERGDSAVYLCASSLARTDFGEAFFGQGTRLTVV.

This rearrangement joins TRBV29-1 to TRBJ2-1; the D call may be TRBD1 or TRBD2 (6 bases each). V lost 4 bases and J lost 8, with 18 bases in between. The CDR3 extends over 14 amino acids. CDR1 is SQVTM, CDR2 ANQGSEA, per germline. CDR3 nucleotide sequence: TGCAGCGTTGTGGGCAGGGTTGGGGGGCATGAGCAGTTCTTC. Translating it yields CSVVGRVGGHEQFF.

V gene TRBV28 combines with J gene TRBJ2-7, with D possibly TRBD1 on 5 matching bases. CDR1 MDHEN and CDR2 SYDVKM come from the germline V gene. The CDR3 sequence is 14 residues long. Deletions cut 1 base from V and 3 bases from J, with 10 bases between. The DNA of the CDR3 is TGTGCCAGCAGTTTATATAACAGGTTCTACGAGCAGTACTTC. It is translated as CASSLYNRFYEQYF.